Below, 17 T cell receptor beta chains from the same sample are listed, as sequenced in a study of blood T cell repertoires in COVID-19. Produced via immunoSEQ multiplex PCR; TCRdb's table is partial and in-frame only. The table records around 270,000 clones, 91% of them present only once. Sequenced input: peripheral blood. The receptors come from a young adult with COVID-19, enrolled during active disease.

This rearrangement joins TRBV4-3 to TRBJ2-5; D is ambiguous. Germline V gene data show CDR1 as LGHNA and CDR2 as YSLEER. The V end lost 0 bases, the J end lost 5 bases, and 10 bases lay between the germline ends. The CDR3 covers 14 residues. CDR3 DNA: TGCGCCAGCAGCCAAGAATGGGCAGACGAGACCCAGTACTTC. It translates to CASSQEWADETQYF.

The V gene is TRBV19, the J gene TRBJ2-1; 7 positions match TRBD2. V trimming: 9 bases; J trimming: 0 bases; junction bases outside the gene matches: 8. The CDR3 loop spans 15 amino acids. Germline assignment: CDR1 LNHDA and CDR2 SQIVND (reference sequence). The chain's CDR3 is CASARASGSYNEQFF. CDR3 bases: TGTGCCAGCGCCAGGGCTAGCGGCTCCTACAATGAGCAGTTCTTC.

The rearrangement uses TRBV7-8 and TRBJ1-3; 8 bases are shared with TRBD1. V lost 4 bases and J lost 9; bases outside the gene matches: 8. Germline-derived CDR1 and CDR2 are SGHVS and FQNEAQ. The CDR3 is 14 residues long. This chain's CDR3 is CASSSTGGSSTIYF. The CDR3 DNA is TGTGCCAGCAGCTCAACAGGGGGTTCGAGCACCATATATTTT.

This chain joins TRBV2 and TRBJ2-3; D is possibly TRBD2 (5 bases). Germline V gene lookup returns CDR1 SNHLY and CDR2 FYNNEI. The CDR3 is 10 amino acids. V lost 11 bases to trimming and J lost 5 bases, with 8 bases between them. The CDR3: CASGGDTQYF. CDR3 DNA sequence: TGTGCCTCCGGAGGAGATACGCAGTATTTT.

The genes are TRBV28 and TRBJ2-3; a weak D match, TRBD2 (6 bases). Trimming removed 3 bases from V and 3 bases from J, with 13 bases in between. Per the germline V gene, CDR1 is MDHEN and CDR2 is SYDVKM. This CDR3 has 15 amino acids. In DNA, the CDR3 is TGTGCCAGCAGTTTCTCCCCGGGAGATACAGATACGCAGTATTTT. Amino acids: CASSFSPGDTDTQYF.

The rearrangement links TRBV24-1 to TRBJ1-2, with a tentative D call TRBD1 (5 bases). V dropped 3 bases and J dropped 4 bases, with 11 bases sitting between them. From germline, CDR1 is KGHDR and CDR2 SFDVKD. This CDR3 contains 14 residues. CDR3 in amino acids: CATSDPQGSYGYTF. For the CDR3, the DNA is TGTGCCACCAGTGATCCGCAGGGAAGCTATGGCTACACCTTC.

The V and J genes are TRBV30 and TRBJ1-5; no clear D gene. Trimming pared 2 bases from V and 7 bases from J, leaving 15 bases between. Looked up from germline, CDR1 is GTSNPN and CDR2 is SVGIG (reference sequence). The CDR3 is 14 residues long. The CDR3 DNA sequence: TGTGCCTGGAGTCCCGGGGTGCTGCGACAGCCCCAGCATTTT. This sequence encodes CAWSPGVLRQPQHF.

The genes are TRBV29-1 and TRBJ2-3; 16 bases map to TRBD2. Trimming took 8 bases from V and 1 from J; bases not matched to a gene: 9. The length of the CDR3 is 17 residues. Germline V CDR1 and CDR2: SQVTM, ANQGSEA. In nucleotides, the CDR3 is TGCAGCTTAAGAGGGACTAGCGGGAGGGCCGGCACAGATACGCAGTATTTT. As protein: CSLRGTSGRAGTDTQYF.

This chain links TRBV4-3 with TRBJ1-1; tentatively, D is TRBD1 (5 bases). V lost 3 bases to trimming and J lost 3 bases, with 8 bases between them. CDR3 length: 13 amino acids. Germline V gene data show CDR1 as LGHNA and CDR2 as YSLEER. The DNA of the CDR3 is TGCGCCAGCAGCCAGGGACTGTACACTGAAGCTTTCTTT. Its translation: CASSQGLYTEAFF.

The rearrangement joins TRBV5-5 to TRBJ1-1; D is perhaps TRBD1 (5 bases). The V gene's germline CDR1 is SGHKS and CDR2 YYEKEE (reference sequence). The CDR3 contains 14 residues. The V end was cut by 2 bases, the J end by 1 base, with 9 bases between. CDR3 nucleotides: TGTGCCAGCAGCTTCCACAGGCAGAACACTGAAGCTTTCTTT. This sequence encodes CASSFHRQNTEAFF.

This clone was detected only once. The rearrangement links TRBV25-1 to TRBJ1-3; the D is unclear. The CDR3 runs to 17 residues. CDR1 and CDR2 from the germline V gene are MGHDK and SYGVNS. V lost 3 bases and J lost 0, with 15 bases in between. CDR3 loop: CASSDPSTRSSGNTIYF. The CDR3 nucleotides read TGTGCCAGCAGTGACCCCTCCACACGGAGCTCTGGAAACACCATATATTTT.

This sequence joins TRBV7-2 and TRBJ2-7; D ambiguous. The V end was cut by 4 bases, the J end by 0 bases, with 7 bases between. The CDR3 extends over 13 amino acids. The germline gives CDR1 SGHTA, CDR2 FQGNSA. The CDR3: CASSYNPSYEQYF. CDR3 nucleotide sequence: TGTGCCAGCAGCTACAACCCCTCCTACGAGCAGTACTTC.

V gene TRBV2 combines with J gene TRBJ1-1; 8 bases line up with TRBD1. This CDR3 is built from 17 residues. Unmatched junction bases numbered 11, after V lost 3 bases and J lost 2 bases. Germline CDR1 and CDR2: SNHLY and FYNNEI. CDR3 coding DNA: TGTGCCAGCAGTGATTACCGGGACAGGACGGTCAACACTGAAGCTTTCTTT. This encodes CASSDYRDRTVNTEAFF.

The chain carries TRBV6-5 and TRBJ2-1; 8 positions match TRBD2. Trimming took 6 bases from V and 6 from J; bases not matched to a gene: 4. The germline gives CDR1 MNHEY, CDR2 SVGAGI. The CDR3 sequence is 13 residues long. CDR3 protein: CASRRLASNEQFF. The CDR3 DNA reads TGTGCCAGCAGAAGACTAGCGAGCAATGAGCAGTTCTTC.

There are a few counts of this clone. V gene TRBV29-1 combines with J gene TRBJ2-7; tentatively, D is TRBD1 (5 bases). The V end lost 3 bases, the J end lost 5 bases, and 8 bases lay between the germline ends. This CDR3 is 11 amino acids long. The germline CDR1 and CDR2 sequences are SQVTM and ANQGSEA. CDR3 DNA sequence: TGCAGCGTTGAGAAGGGGAACGAGCAGTACTTC. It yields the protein CSVEKGNEQYF.

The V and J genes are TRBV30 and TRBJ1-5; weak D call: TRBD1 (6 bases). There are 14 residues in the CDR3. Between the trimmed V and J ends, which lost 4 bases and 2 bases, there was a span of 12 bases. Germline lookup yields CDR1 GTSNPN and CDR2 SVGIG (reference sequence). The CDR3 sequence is CAWTTGYGNQPQHF. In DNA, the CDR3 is TGTGCCTGGACAACAGGGTATGGCAATCAGCCCCAGCATTTT.

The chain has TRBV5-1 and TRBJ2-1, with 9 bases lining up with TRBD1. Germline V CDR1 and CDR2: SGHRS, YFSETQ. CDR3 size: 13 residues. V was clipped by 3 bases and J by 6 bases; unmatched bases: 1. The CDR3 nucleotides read TGCGCCAGCAGCTCGACAGGGGGCAATGAGCAGTTCTTC. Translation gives CASSSTGGNEQFF.